The present entry profiles one TCR beta chain with its context. The target antigen is unknown. There are 14 residues in the CDR3. The V end was cut by 2 bases, the J end by 2 bases, with 9 bases between. The V gene's germline CDR1 is SGHRS and CDR2 YFSETQ. The use of a sample-barcoded 5' primer and a J-beta primer mix characterized a second PCR of about 7 to 12 cycles. Using its own MiXCR run on the 5' RACE reads, TCRdb lists one record per CDR3 protein. This table has more than 550,000 distinct CDR3 sequences, 22% appearing once. The sample comes from a study of blood T cells in healthy people across ages. General study findings and limits: Estimated diversity, derived from one million T cells, was regarded as an underestimate.

This receptor was taken from a man between 65 and 85 years old in good health. Sequenced input: blood. The chain couples TRBV5-1 to TRBJ2-3, with D hard to call. CDR3 DNA: TGCGCCAGCAGCTTTACAGACGTCACAGATACGCAGTATTTT. Translating gives CASSFTDVTDTQYF. Looking up the rest from reference TRBV5-1 and TRBJ2-3 gives the full variable domain: KAGVTQTPRYLIKTRGQQVTLSCSPISGHRSVSWYQQTPGQGLQFLFEYFSETQRNKGNFPGRFSGRQFSNSRSEMNVSTLELGDSALYLCASSFTDVTDTQYFGPGTRLTVL.